The clone carrying this T cell receptor (beta chain) showed up just once. The antigen remains unidentified. Primers for the PCR totalled 60 Vbeta and 13 Jbeta. The data were produced by immunoSEQ multiplex PCR, yet TCRdb's version contains in-frame clones alone and is incomplete. The sample carries about 200,000 clones, roughly four fifths recorded once. These data belong to a study of cytomegalovirus exposure and HLA in healthy donors. The study's findings and limits: Most observed TCR sequences were rare, whereas some public TCRs were detected in many donors.

The sample taken for sequencing was PBMCs. This sequence was found in a woman aged 50 to 60 in good health and CMV-seropositive.

The CDR3 bases are TGTGCCAGCAGCCCTCTAAGGGGTACCCTCTACGAGCAGTACTTC. This translates into CASSPLRGTLYEQYF. The chain has TRBV28 and TRBJ2-7, with D maybe TRBD1 (5 bases). V dropped 6 bases and J dropped 3 bases, with 18 bases sitting between them. Germline CDR1 and CDR2: MDHEN and SYDVKM. The CDR3 runs 15 residues.